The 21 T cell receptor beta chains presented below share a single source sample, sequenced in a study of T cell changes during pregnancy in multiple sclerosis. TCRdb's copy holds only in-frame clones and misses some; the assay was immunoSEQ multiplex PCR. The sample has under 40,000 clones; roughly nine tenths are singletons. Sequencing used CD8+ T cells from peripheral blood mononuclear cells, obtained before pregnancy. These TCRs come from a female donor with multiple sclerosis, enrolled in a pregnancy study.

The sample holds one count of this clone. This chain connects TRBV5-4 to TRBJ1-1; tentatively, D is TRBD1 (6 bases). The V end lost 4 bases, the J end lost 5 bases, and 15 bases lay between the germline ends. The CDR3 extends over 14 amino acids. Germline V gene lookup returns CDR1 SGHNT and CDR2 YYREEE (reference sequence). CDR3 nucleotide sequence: TGTGCCAGCAGCACTACAGGGATGTGGACTGAAGCTTTCTTT. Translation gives CASSTTGMWTEAFF.

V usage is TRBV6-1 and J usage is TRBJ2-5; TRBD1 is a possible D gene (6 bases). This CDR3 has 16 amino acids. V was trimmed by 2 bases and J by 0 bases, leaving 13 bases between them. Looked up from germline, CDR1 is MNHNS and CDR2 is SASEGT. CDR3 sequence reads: CASSERLGTNQETQYF. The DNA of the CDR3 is TGTGCCAGCAGTGAACGGTTAGGGACAAACCAAGAGACCCAGTACTTC.

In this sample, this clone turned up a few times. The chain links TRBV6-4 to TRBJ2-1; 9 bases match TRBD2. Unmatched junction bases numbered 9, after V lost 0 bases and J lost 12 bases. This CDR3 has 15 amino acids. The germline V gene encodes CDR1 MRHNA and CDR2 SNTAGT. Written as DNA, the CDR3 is TGTGCCAGCAGTGACTCGTTAGGTAGCGGGAGCTCGCAGTTCTTC. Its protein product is CASSDSLGSGSSQFF.

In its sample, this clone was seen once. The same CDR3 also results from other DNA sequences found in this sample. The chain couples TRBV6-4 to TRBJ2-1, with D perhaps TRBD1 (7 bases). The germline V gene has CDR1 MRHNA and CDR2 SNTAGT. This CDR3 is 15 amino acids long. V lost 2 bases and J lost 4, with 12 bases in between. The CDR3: CASSDGAGGYNEQFF. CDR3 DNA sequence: TGTGCCAGCAGTGACGGTGCAGGGGGGTACAATGAGCAGTTCTTC.

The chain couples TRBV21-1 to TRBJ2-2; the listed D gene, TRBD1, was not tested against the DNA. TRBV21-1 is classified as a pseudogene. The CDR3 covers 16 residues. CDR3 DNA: TGTGCCAGCAGCAAAGATCTGAGACATAACGCCGGGGAGCTGTTTTTT. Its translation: CASSKDLRHNAGELFF.

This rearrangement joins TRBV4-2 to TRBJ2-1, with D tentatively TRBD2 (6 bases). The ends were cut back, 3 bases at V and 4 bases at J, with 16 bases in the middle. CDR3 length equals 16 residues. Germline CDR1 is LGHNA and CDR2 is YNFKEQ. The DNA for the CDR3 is TGTGCCAGCAGCCAGCCAGGGACTCTGGGGTACAATGAGCAGTTCTTC. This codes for CASSQPGTLGYNEQFF.

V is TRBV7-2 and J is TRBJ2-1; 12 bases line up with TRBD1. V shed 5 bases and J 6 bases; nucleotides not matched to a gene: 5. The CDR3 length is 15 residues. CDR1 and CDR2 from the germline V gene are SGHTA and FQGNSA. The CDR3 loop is CASSIGTGGINEQFF. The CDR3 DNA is TGTGCCAGCAGCATCGGGACAGGGGGCATCAATGAGCAGTTCTTC.

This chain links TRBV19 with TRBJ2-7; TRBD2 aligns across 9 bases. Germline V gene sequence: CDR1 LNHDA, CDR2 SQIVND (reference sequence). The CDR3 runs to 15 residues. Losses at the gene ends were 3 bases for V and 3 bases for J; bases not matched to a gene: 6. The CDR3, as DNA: TGTGCCAGTAGTATTAGCGGGAGTCTGATCTACGAGCAGTACTTC. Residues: CASSISGSLIYEQYF.

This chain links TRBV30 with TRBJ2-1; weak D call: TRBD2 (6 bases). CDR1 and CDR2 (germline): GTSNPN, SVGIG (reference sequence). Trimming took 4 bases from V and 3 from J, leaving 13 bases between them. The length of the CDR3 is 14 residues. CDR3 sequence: CAWTWEAVYNEQFF. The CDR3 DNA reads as TGTGCCTGGACATGGGAGGCGGTCTACAATGAGCAGTTCTTC.

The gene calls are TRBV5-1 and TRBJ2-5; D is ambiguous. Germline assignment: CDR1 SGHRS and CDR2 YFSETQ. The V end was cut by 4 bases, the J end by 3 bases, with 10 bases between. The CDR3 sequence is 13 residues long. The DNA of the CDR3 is TGCGCCAGCAGCGTAGTAGAAGAAGAGACCCAGTACTTC. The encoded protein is CASSVVEEETQYF.

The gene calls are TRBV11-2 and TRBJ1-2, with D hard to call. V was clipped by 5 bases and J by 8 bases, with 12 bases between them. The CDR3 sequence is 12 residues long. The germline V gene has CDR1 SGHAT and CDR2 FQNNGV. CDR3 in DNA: TGTGCCAGCAGCCTCCAGGCTACAGGCTACACCTTC. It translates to CASSLQATGYTF.

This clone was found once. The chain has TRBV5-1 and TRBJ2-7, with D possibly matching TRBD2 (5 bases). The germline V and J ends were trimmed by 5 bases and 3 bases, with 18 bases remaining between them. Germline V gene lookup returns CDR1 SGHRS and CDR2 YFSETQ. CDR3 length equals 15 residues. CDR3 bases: TGCGCCAGCAGTATTGAGAGCGGAGCACTCTACGAGCAGTACTTC. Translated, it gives CASSIESGALYEQYF.

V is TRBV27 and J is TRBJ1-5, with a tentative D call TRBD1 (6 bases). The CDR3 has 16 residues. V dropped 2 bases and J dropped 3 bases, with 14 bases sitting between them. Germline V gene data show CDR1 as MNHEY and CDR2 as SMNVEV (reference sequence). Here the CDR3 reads CASSLNPTGFNQPQHF. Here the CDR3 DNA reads TGTGCCAGCAGTTTAAACCCGACAGGATTCAATCAGCCCCAGCATTTT.

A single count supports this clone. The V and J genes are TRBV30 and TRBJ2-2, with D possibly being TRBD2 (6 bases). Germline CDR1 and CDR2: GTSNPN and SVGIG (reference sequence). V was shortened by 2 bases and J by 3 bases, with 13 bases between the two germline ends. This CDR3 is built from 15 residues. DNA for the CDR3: TGTGCCTGGAGTACCCCGGGGGAAGACACCGGGGAGCTGTTTTTT. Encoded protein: CAWSTPGEDTGELFF.

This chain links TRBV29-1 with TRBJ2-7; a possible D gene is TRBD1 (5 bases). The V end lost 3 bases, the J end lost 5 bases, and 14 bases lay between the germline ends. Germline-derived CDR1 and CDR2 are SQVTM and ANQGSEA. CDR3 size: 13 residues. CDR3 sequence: CSVEGQGWNEQYF. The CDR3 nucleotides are TGCAGCGTTGAGGGGCAGGGATGGAACGAGCAGTACTTC.

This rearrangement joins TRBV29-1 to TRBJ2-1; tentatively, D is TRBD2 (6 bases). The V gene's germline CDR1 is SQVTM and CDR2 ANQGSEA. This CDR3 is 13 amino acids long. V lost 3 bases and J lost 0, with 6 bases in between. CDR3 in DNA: TGCAGCGTTGACGGGAGCTCCTACAATGAGCAGTTCTTC. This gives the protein CSVDGSSYNEQFF.

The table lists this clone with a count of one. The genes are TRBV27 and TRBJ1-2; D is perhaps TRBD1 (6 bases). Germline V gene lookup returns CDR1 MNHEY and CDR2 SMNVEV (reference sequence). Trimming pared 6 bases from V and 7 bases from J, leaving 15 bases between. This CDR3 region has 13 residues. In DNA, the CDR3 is TGTGCCAGCAGCTGGGGGGGGGCTTCTGGCTACACCTTC. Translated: CASSWGGASGYTF.

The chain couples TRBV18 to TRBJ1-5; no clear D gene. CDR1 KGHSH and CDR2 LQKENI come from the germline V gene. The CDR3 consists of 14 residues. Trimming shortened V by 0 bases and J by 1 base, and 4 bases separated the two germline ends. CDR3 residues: CASSPPESNQPQHF. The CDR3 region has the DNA TGTGCCAGCTCACCACCGGAGAGCAATCAGCCCCAGCATTTT.

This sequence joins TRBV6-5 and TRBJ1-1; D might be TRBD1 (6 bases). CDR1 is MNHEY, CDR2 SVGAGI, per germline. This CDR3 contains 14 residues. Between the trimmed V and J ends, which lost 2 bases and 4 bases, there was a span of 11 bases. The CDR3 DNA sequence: TGTGCCAGCAGTTACGGGGGCGCGGGCACTGAAGCTTTCTTT. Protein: CASSYGGAGTEAFF.

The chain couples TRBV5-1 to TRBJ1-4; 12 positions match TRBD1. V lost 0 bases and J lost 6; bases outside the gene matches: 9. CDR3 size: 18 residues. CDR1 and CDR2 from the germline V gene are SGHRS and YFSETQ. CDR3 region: CASSLARRDRGRDEKLFF. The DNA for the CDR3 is TGCGCCAGCAGCTTGGCCCGCCGGGACAGGGGGCGGGATGAAAAACTGTTTTTT.

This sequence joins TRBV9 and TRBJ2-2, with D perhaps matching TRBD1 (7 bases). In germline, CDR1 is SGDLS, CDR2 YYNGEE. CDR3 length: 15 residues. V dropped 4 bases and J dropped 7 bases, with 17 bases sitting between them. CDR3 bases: TGTGCCAGCAGCCTCGACGGCGGGGACAGCGGGGAGCTGTTTTTT. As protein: CASSLDGGDSGELFF.